The 19 T cell receptor beta chains below were found in one sample sequenced in a study of blood T cell repertoires in COVID-19. TCRdb's table, derived via immunoSEQ multiplex PCR, lists solely in-frame clones and lacks some. The sample lists some 390,000 clones, more than 80% seen once, with around 1.1% in the top ten. The sequenced material came from PBMCs or T cells enriched from blood (not recorded which). The receptors stem from a man aged 30 to 45 who had recovered from COVID-19.

This clone came up a few times. The V call is TRBV30, the J call TRBJ2-5; possibly TRBD1 for D (5 bases). The V end lost 3 bases, the J end lost 5 bases, and 10 bases lay between the germline ends. CDR1 and CDR2 (germline): GTSNPN, SVGIG (reference sequence). The CDR3 length is 12 residues. DNA of the CDR3: TGTGCCTGGAGAGAGACAGTTGAGACCCAGTACTTC. Protein: CAWRETVETQYF.

V is TRBV18 and J is TRBJ2-5; possible D gene TRBD1, 8 bases. This CDR3 spans 19 amino acids. Germline values: CDR1 KGHSH, CDR2 LQKENI. V was trimmed by 3 bases and J by 5 bases, leaving 28 bases between them. CDR3 DNA: TGTGCCAGCTCACCTTCAGCTTCTCGAAGGACAGGGAGGGGCGAGACCCAGTACTTC. Its translation is CASSPSASRRTGRGETQYF.

The V and J genes are TRBV27 and TRBJ2-1; D perhaps matches TRBD1 (6 bases). Looked up from germline, CDR1 is MNHEY and CDR2 is SMNVEV (reference sequence). The length of the CDR3 is 19 residues. Trimming cost V 4 bases and J 5 bases, with 27 bases left between them. The CDR3 DNA sequence: TGTGCCAGCAGTTCACCCACACCCTGGCGAGGGGGTACCCACAATGAGCAGTTCTTC. Its translation: CASSSPTPWRGGTHNEQFF.

The V call is TRBV15, the J call TRBJ2-2, with TRBD2 matching over 8 bases. CDR3 size: 17 residues. CDR1 is LNHNV and CDR2 is YYDKDF in the germline V gene (reference sequence). The trim removed 5 bases at V and 7 bases at J, leaving 15 bases unmatched. In DNA, the CDR3 is TGTGCCACCAGCCCCCACATGAAGCGGGAGTTAGGCGGGGAGCTGTTTTTT. It translates to CATSPHMKRELGGELFF.

The chain joins TRBV28 to TRBJ2-7; the match to TRBD1 covers 10 bases. This CDR3 is 14 amino acids long. The V and J ends lost 6 bases and 3 bases, in that order; junction bases with no gene match: 5. Germline V gene data show CDR1 as MDHEN and CDR2 as SYDVKM. The DNA of the CDR3 is TGTGCCAGCAGACCGGGACAGGGGATCTACGAGCAGTACTTC. Protein: CASRPGQGIYEQYF.

The V and J genes are TRBV12-5 and TRBJ2-3, with 8 bases fitting TRBD2. Germline loops: CDR1 LGHNT, CDR2 FRNRAP. V was pared by 2 bases and J by 0 bases, with 4 bases of the junction left unmatched. The CDR3 loop spans 16 amino acids. As DNA, the CDR3 is TGTGCTAGTGGTTTGATTAGCGGGACTAGCACAGATACGCAGTATTTT. It is translated as CASGLISGTSTDTQYF.

This CDR3 is CATSDLTSGGFTDTQYF. The CDR3 DNA follows: TGTGCCACCAGTGATTTGACTAGCGGGGGGTTCACAGATACGCAGTATTTT. V gene TRBV24-1 combines with J gene TRBJ2-3, with 12 bases fitting TRBD2. This CDR3 is 17 amino acids long. Germline values: CDR1 KGHDR, CDR2 SFDVKD. Trimming took 0 bases from V and 2 from J; bases not matched to a gene: 2.

The V gene is TRBV19, the J gene TRBJ2-7; 13 bases map to TRBD2. The ends lost 3 bases at V and 5 bases at J; junction bases unmatched: 4. From germline, CDR1 is LNHDA and CDR2 SQIVND (reference sequence). The CDR3 extends over 15 amino acids. DNA for the CDR3: TGTGCCAGTAGTATCCCGGGACTAGCGGGAAACGAGCAGTACTTC. Its protein is CASSIPGLAGNEQYF.

The chain links TRBV12-3 or TRBV12-4 to TRBJ1-1; the D is unclear. The CDR3 is 10 residues long. V was shortened by 5 bases and J by 5 bases, with 3 bases between the two germline ends. The CDR3 coding sequence is TGTGCCAGCAGTCTTACTGAAGCTTTCTTT. Translating gives CASSLTEAFF.

The chain has TRBV5-1 and TRBJ1-2; no firm D call. Germline CDR1 SGHRS, CDR2 YFSETQ. Trimming pared 1 base from V and 1 base from J, leaving 11 bases between. The CDR3 is 15 residues long. The CDR3 DNA is TGCGCCAGCAGCTTGATTCCGGGGAATAACTATGGCTACACCTTC. Encoded protein: CASSLIPGNNYGYTF.

The genes are TRBV6-5 and TRBJ2-7, with 7 bases that match TRBD2. Losses at the gene ends were 7 bases for V and 3 bases for J; bases not matched to a gene: 6. In germline, CDR1 is MNHEY, CDR2 SVGAGI. The CDR3 runs 13 residues. CDR3 loop: CASTVASGYEQYF. The CDR3 bases are TGTGCCAGCACGGTGGCTAGCGGCTACGAGCAGTACTTC.

The chain carries TRBV7-3 and TRBJ2-1; 9 bases align to TRBD2. CDR3 length equals 15 residues. Germline V CDR1 and CDR2: SGHTA, FQGTGA. Trimming at V came to 5 bases and at J to 6 bases, leaving 8 bases not matched to a gene. The CDR3 bases are TGTGCCAGCAGCGGGGAGGTAGCGGGAGTCAATGAGCAGTTCTTC. Its protein product is CASSGEVAGVNEQFF. Filled out from reference TRBV7-3 and TRBJ2-1, the complete variable domain reads GAGVSQTPSNKVTEKGKYVELRCDPISGHTALYWYRQSLGQGPEFLIYFQGTGAADDSGLPNDRFFAVRPEGSVSTLKIQRTERGDSAVYLCASSGEVAGVNEQFFGPGTRLTVL.

This chain joins TRBV18 and TRBJ1-2, with D perhaps matching TRBD1 (6 bases). The CDR3 has 15 residues. Germline V gene sequence: CDR1 KGHSH, CDR2 LQKENI. Trimming stripped 0 bases from V and 4 bases from J, with 12 bases between. CDR3 sequence (DNA): TGTGCCAGCTCACCACCGGGGGCGGTTGGCTATGGCTACACCTTC. Amino acid sequence: CASSPPGAVGYGYTF.

A single count supports this clone. The CDR3 here is CASIRTGDEKLFF. The CDR3 DNA reads TGTGCCAGCATAAGGACAGGGGATGAAAAACTGTTTTTT. The chain is built from TRBV5-6 and TRBJ1-4, with TRBD1 matching 9 bases. Losses at the gene ends were 6 bases for V and 6 bases for J; bases not matched to a gene: 3. CDR1 and CDR2 (germline): SGHDT, YYEEEE. The CDR3 is 13 residues long.

The rearrangement uses TRBV28 and TRBJ2-1; 9 nucleotides agree with TRBD2. From germline, CDR1 is MDHEN and CDR2 SYDVKM. The CDR3 totals 17 residues. V trimming: 5 bases; J trimming: 4 bases; junction bases outside the gene matches: 12. DNA of the CDR3: TGTGCCAGCAGTCCTCTCGGCAGCGGGAGGTCATACAATGAGCAGTTCTTC. Residues: CASSPLGSGRSYNEQFF.

V gene TRBV9 combines with J gene TRBJ1-6; 9 positions match TRBD1. Trimming at V came to 0 bases and at J to 10 bases, leaving 8 bases not matched to a gene. This CDR3 has 16 residues. From germline, CDR1 is SGDLS and CDR2 YYNGEE. The CDR3 coding sequence is TGTGCCAGCAGCGTAGGTTCGGGACAGGGTTGGTCACCCCTCCACTTT. This codes for CASSVGSGQGWSPLHF.

With respect to this clone: Within the sample, other DNA sequences also encode this same CDR3. The gene calls are TRBV24-1 and TRBJ1-2; 10 bases are a match to TRBD1. V dropped 10 bases and J dropped 7; count of bases not matched to a gene: 5. This CDR3 region has 12 residues. In germline, CDR1 is KGHDR, CDR2 SFDVKD. CDR3 region: CATSRDRGGYTF. In nucleotides, the CDR3 is TGTGCCACAAGCCGGGACAGGGGTGGCTACACCTTC.

The rearrangement links TRBV28 to TRBJ1-2; weak D call: TRBD1 (5 bases). This CDR3 contains 16 residues. Germline values: CDR1 MDHEN, CDR2 SYDVKM. V lost 1 base, J lost 3 bases, and 15 bases lay in between. CDR3 in amino acids: CASSLSSGREDYGYTF. The CDR3, as DNA: TGTGCCAGCAGTTTATCGTCAGGGAGGGAGGACTATGGCTACACCTTC.

The chain carries TRBV5-1 and TRBJ2-6; a weak D match, TRBD1 (6 bases). V was pared by 3 bases and J by 0 bases, with 19 bases between. The CDR3 length is 19 residues. Per germline, CDR1 SGHRS and CDR2 YFSETQ. The CDR3 sequence: CASSSSGQSPPSGANVLTF. The CDR3 DNA reads TGCGCCAGCAGCTCCTCAGGACAGTCACCCCCCTCTGGGGCCAACGTCCTGACTTTC.